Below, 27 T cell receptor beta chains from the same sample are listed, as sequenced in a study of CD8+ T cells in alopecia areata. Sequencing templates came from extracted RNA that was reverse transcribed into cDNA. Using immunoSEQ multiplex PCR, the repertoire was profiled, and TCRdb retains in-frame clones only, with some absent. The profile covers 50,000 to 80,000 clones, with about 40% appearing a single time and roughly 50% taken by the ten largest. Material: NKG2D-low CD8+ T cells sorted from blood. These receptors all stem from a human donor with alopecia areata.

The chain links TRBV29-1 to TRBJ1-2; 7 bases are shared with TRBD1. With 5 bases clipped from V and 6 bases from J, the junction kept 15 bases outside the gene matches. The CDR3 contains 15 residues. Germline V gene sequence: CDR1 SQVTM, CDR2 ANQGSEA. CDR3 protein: CSVLGQVEIVDGYTF. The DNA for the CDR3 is TGCAGCGTTCTTGGACAGGTAGAGATCGTAGATGGCTACACCTTC.

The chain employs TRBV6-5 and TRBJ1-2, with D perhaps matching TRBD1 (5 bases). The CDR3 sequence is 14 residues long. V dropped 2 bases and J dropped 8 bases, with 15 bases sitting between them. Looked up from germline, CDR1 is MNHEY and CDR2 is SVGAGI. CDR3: CASSYGGGDEGYTF. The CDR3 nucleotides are TGTGCCAGCAGTTACGGTGGGGGGGATGAGGGCTACACCTTC.

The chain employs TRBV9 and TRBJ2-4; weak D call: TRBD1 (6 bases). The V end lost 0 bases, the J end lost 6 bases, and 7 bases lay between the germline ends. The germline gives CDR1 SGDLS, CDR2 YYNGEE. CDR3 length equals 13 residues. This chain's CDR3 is CASSVGGGNIQYF. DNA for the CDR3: TGTGCCAGCAGCGTAGGAGGGGGAAACATTCAGTACTTC. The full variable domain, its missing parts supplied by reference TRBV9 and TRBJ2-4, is DSGVTQTPKHLITATGQRVTLRCSPRSGDLSVYWYQQSLDQGLQFLIQYYNGEERAKGNILERFSAQQFPDLHSELNLSSLELGDSALYFCASSVGGGNIQYFGAGTRLSVL.

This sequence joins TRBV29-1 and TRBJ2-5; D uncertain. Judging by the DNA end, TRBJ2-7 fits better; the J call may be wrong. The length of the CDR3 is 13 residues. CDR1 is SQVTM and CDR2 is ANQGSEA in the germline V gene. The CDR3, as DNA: TGCAGCGTTGAATTGGACGGACCCTACGAGCAGTACTTC. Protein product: CSVELDGPYEQYF.

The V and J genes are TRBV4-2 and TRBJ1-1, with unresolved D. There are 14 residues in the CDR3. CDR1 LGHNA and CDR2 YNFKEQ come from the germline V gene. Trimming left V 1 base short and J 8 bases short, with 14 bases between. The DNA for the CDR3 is TGTGCCAGCAGCCAAGGGCATGCATGGACCGAAGCTTTCTTT. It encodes CASSQGHAWTEAFF.

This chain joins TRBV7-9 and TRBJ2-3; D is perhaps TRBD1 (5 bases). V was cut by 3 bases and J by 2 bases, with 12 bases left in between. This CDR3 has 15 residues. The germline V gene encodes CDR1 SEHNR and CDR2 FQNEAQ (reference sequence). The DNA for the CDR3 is TGTGCCAGCAGCTTCCAACGACAGTTCACAGATACGCAGTATTTT. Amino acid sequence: CASSFQRQFTDTQYF.

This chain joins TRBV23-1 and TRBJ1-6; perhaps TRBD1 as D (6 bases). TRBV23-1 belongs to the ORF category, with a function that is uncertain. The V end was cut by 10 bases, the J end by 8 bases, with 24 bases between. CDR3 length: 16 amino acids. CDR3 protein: CATPWARRGFDSPLHF. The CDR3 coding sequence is TGCGCCACCCCCTGGGCTCGGAGGGGGTTTGATTCACCCCTCCACTTT.

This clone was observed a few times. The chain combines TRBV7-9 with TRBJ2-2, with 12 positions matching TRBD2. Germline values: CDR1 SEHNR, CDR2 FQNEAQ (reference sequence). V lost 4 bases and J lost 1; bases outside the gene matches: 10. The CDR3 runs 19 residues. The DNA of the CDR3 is TGTGCCAGCAGCTCGAGACTAGCGGGGGTCTCACAGAACACCGGGGAGCTGTTTTTT. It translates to CASSSRLAGVSQNTGELFF.

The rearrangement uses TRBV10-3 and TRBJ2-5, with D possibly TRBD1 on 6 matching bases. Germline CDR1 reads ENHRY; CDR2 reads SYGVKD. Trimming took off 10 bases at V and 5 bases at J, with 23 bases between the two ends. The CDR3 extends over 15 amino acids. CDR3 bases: TGTGCCACCCTATATTGGGGGCTACGAGGCGAGACCCAGTACTTC. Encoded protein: CATLYWGLRGETQYF.

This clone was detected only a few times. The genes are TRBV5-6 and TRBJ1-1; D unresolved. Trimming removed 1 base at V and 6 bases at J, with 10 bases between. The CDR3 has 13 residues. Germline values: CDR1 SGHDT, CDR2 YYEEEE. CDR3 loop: CASSLSYVPEAFF. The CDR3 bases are TGTGCCAGCAGCTTGAGCTACGTTCCTGAAGCTTTCTTT.

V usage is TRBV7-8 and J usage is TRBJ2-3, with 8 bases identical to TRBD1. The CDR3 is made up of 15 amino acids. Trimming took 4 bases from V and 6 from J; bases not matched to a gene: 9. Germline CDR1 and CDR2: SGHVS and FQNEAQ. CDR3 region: CASSWGTGRKDTQYF. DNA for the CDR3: TGTGCCAGCAGCTGGGGGACAGGCCGGAAGGATACGCAGTATTTT.

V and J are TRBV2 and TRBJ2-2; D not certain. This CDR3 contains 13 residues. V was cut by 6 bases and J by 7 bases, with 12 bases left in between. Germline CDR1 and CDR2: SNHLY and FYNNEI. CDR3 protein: CASRGPEGGELFF. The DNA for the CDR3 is TGTGCCAGCAGAGGTCCGGAAGGCGGGGAGCTGTTTTTT.

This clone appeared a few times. Written as DNA, the CDR3 is TGCGCCAGCACCTCAGGGACGTATAATTCACCCCTCCACTTT. Protein: CASTSGTYNSPLHF. V is TRBV23-1 and J is TRBJ1-6, with D perhaps matching TRBD1 (5 bases). TRBV23-1 is classed as an ORF, of uncertain function. CDR3 length: 14 residues. V was shortened by 7 bases and J by 4 bases, with 11 bases between the two germline ends.

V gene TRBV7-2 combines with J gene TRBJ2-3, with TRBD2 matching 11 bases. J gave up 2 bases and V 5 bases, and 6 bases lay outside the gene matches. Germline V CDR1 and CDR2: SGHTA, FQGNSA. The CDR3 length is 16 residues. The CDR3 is CASSAVAGGPTDTQYF. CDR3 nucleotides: TGTGCCAGCAGCGCCGTAGCGGGAGGGCCCACAGATACGCAGTATTTT.

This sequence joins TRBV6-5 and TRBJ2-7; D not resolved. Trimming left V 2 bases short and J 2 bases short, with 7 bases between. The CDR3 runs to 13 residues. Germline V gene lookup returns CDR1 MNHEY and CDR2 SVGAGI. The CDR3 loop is CASSYGVPYEQYF. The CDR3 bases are TGTGCCAGCAGTTACGGGGTGCCCTACGAGCAGTACTTC.

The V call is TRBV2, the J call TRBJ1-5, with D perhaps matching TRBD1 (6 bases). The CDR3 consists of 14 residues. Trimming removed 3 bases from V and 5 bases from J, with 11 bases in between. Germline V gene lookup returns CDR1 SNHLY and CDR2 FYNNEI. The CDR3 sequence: CASSDAGADQPQHF. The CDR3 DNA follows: TGTGCCAGCAGTGACGCGGGGGCTGATCAGCCCCAGCATTTT.

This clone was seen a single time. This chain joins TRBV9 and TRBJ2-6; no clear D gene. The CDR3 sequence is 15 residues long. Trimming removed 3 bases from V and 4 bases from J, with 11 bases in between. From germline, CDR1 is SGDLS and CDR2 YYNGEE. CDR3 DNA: TGTGCCAGCAGCGCATCCCTGGGGGGGGCCAACGTCCTGACTTTC. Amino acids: CASSASLGGANVLTF.

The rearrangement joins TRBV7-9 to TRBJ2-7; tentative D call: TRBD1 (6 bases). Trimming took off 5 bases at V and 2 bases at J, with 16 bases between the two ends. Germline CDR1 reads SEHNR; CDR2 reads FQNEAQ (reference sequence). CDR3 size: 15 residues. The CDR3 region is CASSGSGRGPYEQYF. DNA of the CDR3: TGTGCCAGCAGCGGATCGGGCAGGGGTCCCTACGAGCAGTACTTC. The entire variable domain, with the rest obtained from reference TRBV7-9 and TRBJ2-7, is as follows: DTGVSQNPRHKITKRGQNVTFRCDPISEHNRLYWYRQTLGQGPEFLTYFQNEAQLEKSRLLSDRFSAERPKGSFSTLEIQRTEQGDSAMYLCASSGSGRGPYEQYFGPGTRLTVT.

As DNA, the CDR3 is TGTGCCTGGAGTCCCCCGGGTGTTCGGACTAATGAAAAACTGTTTTTT. Translated, it gives CAWSPPGVRTNEKLFF. The chain combines TRBV30 with TRBJ1-4; D unclear. Trimming pared 2 bases from V and 2 bases from J, leaving 15 bases between. The CDR3 covers 16 residues. Per the germline V gene, CDR1 is GTSNPN and CDR2 is SVGIG (reference sequence). The variable domain in full, completed from reference TRBV30 and TRBJ1-4, reads SQTIHQWPATLVQPVGSPLSLECTVEGTSNPNLYWYRQAAGRGLQLLFYSVGIGQISSEVPQNLSASRPQDRQFILSSKKLLLSDSGFYLCAWSPPGVRTNEKLFFGSGTQLSVL.

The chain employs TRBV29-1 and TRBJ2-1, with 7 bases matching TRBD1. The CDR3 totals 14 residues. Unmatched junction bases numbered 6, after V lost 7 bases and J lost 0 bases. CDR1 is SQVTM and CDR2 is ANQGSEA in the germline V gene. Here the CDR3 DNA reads TGCAGCGGTCAGACAGGGAGCTCCTACAATGAGCAGTTCTTC. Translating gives CSGQTGSSYNEQFF.

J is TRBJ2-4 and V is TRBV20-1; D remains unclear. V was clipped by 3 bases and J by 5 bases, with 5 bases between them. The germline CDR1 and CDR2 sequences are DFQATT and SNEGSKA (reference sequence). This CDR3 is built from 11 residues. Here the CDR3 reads CSASEQNIQYF. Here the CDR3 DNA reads TGCAGTGCTAGCGAACAAAACATTCAGTACTTC.

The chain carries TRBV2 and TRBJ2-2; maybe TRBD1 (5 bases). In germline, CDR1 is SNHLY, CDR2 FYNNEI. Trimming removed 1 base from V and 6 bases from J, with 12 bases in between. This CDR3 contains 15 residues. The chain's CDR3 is CASSEEGVYAGELFF. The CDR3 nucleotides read TGTGCCAGCAGTGAAGAAGGGGTTTACGCCGGGGAGCTGTTTTTT.

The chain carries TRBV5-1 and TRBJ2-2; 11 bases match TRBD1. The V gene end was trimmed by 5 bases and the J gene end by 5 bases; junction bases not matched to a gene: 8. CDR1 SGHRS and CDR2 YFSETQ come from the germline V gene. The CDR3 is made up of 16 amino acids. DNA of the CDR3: TGCGCCAGCAGACCACGGACAGGGGGCTATACCGGGGAGCTGTTTTTT. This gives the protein CASRPRTGGYTGELFF.

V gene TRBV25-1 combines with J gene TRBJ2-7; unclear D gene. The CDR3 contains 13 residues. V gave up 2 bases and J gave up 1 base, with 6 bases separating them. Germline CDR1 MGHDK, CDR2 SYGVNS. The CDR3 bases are TGTGCCAGCAGTGAAGGTAGATCCTACGAGCAGTACTTC. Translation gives CASSEGRSYEQYF.

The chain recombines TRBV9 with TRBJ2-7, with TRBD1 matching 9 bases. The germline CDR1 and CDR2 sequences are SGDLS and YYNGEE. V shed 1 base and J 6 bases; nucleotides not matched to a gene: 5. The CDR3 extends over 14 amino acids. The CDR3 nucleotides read TGTGCCAGCAGCGTAAAGGGACAGGGCGGCGAGCAGTACTTC. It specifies CASSVKGQGGEQYF. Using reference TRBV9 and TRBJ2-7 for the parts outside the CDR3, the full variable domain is DSGVTQTPKHLITATGQRVTLRCSPRSGDLSVYWYQQSLDQGLQFLIQYYNGEERAKGNILERFSAQQFPDLHSELNLSSLELGDSALYFCASSVKGQGGEQYFGPGTRLTVT.

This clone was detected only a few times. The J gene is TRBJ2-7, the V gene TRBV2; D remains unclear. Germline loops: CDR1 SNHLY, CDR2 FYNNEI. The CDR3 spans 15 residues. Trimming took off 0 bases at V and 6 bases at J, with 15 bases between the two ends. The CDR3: CASSEASLLNIEQYF. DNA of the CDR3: TGTGCCAGCAGTGAAGCGTCCCTCCTGAACATCGAGCAGTACTTC.

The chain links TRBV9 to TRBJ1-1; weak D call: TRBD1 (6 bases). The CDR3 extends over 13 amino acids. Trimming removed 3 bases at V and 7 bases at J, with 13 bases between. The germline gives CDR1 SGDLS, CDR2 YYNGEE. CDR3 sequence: CASSAQGLREAFF. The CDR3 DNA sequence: TGTGCCAGCAGCGCCCAGGGGCTCCGTGAAGCTTTCTTT.